The clone carrying this T cell receptor (beta chain) was observed a few times. Described time point: newly diagnosed GD, antithyroid drugs for less than 3 months. RNA from PBMCs was the source of the TCR library. In each case, Graves' disease was diagnosed per American Thyroid Association guidelines. This specimen belongs to a study of regulatory T cells in long-lasting Graves disease. The wider study: Antithyroid drugs had been taken by newly diagnosed Graves' patients for under 3 months.

Construction of TCR beta libraries relied on iRepertoire HTBI primers and on Arm-PCR targeting CDR3 regions. MiXCR, run by TCRdb on the multiplex PCR reads, gives a single entry per CDR3 protein. The sample has roughly 430,000 distinct CDR3 sequences, 16% seen once. From germline, CDR1 is DFQATT and CDR2 SNEGSKA (reference sequence). Trimming took off 6 bases at V and 5 bases at J, with 14 bases between the two ends. This CDR3 has 13 amino acids. These data are also associated with another study on T cells in Graves' hyperthyroidism and ophthalmopathy. That source notes: Diagnoses rested on clinical symptoms, serum thyroxine and TRAb, thyroid ultrasound and orbital computed tomography.

This TCR was recovered from a woman in her twenties or thirties with Graves disease. Material: peripheral blood mononuclear cells (PBMCs), obtained at new diagnosis, from a patient treated with antithyroid drugs. This chain links TRBV20-1 with TRBJ2-1; tentatively, D is TRBD1 (6 bases). CDR3 protein: CSAGRDTHNEQFF. The CDR3 coding sequence is TGCAGTGCGGGACGGGACACCCACAATGAGCAGTTCTTC.